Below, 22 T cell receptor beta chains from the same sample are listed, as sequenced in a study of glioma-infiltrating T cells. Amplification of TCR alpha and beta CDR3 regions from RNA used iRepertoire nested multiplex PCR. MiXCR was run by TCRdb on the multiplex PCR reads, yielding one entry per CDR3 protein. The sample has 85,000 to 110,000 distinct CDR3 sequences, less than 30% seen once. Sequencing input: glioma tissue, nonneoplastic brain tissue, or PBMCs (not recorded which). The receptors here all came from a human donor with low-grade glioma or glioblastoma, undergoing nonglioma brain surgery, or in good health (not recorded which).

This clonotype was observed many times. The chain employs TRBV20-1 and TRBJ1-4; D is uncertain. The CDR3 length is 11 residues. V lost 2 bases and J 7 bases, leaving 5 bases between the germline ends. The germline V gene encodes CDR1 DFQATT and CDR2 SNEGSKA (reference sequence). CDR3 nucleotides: TGCAGTGCTAGAACTGGTGAAAAACTGTTTTTT. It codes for CSARTGEKLFF.

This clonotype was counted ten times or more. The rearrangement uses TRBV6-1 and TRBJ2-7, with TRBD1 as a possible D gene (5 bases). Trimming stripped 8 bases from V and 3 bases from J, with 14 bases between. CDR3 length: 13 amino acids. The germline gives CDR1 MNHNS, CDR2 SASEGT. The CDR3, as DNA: TGTGCCAGCCTCCGGCAGGGAAGCTACGAGCAGTACTTC. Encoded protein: CASLRQGSYEQYF.

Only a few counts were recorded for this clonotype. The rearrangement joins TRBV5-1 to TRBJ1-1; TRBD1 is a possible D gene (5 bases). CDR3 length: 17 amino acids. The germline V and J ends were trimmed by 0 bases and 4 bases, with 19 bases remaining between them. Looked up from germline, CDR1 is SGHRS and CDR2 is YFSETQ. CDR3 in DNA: TGCGCCAGCAGCTTGGTGGCAGGGAGTACGGGGTCCACTGAAGCTTTCTTT. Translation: CASSLVAGSTGSTEAFF.

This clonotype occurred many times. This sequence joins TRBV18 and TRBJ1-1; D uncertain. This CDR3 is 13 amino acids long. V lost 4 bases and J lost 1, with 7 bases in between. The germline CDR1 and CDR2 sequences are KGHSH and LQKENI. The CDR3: CASSRTENTEAFF. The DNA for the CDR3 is TGTGCCAGCTCACGGACGGAGAACACTGAAGCTTTCTTT.

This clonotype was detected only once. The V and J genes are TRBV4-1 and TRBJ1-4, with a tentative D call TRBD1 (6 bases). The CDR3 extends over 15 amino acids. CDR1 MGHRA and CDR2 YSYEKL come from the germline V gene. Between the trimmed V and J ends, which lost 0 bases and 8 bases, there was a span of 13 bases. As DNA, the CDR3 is TGCGCCAGCAGCCAAGATGGGGGGCGGGCAGAAAAACTGTTTTTT. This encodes CASSQDGGRAEKLFF.

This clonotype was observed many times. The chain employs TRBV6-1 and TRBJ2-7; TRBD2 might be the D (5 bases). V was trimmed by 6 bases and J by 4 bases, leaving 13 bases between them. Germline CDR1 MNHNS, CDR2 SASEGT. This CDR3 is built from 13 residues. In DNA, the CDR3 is TGTGCCAGCAGCCGGACTCGTGCTTACGAGCAGTACTTC. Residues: CASSRTRAYEQYF.

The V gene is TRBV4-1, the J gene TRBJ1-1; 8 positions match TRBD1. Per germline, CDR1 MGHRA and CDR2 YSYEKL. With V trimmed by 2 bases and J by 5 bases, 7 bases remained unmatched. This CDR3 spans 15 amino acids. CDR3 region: CASSQLPGGPTEAFF. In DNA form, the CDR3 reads TGCGCCAGCAGCCAATTACCAGGGGGCCCGACTGAAGCTTTCTTT.

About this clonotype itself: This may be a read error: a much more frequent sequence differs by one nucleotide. CDR3 residues: CASSQATGENTEAFF. For the CDR3, the DNA is TGCGCCAGCAGCCAGGCGACAGGAGAGAACACTGAAGCTTTCTTT. This chain connects TRBV4-1 to TRBJ1-1, with D perhaps matching TRBD1 (6 bases). This CDR3 contains 15 residues. V was trimmed by 3 bases and J by 1 base, leaving 12 bases between them. Germline V gene sequence: CDR1 MGHRA, CDR2 YSYEKL.

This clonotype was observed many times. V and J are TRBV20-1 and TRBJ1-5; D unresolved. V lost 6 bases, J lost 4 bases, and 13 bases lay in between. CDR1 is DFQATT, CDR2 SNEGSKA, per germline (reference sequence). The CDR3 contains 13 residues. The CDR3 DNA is TGCAGTGCCAATTCCAAGGGTAATCAGCCCCAGCATTTT. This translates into CSANSKGNQPQHF.

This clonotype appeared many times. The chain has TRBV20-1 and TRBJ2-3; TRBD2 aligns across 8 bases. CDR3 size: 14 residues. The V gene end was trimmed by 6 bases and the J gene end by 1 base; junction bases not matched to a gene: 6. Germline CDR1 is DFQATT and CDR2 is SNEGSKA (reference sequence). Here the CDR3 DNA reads TGCAGTGCCCTACGGGGGGGCGGCACAGATACGCAGTATTTT. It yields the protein CSALRGGGTDTQYF.

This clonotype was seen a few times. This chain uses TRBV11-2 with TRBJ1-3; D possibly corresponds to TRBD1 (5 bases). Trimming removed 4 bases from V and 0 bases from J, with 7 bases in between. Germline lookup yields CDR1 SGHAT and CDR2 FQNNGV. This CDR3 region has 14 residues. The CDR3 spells CASSWDPSGNTIYF. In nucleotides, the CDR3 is TGTGCCAGCAGCTGGGACCCCTCTGGAAACACCATATATTTT. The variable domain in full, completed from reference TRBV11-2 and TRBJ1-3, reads EAGVAQSPRYKIIEKRQSVAFWCNPISGHATLYWYQQILGQGPKLLIQFQNNGVVDDSQLPKDRFSAERLKGVDSTLKIQPAKLEDSAVYLCASSWDPSGNTIYFGEGSWLTVV.

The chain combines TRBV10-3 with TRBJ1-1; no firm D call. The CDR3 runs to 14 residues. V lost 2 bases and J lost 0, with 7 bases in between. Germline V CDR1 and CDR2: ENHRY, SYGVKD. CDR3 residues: CAISERGLNTEAFF. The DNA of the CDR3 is TGTGCCATCAGTGAGAGAGGACTGAACACTGAAGCTTTCTTT.

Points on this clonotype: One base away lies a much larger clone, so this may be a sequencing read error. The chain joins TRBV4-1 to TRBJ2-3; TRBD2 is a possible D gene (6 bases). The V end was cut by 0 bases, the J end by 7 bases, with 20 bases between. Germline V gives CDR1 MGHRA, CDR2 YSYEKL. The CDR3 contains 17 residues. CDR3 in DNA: TGCGCCAGCAGCCAAGATAGAGGAGGGATTACCAGGAATACGCAGTATTTT. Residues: CASSQDRGGITRNTQYF.

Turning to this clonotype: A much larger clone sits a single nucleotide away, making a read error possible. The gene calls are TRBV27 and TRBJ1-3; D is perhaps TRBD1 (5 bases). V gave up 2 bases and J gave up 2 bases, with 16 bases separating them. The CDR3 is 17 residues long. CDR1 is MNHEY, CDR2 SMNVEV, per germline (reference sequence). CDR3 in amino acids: CASSLKPPKGAGNTIYF. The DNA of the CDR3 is TGTGCCAGCAGTTTAAAGCCCCCCAAAGGGGCTGGAAACACCATATATTTT.

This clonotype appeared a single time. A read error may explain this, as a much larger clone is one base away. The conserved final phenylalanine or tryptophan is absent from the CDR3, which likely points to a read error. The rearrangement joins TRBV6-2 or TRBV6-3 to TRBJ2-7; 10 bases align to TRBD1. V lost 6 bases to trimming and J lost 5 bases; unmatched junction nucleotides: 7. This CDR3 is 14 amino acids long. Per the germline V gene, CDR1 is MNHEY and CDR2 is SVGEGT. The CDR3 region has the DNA TGTGCCAGCAGCCGGGACAGGGGTAACCACGAGCAGTACCTC. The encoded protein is CASSRDRGNHEQYL.

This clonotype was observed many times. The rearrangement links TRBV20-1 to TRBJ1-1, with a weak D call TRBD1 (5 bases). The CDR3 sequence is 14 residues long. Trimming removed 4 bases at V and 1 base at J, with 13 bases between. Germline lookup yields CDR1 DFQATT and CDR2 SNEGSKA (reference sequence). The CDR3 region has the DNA TGCAGTGCTAAGTTGGGGCATTCGAACACTGAAGCTTTCTTT. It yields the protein CSAKLGHSNTEAFF.

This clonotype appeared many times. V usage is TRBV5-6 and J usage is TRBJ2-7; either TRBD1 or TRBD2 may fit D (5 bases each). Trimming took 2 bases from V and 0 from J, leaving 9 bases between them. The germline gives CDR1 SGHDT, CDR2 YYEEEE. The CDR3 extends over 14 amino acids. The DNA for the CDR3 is TGTGCCAGCAGCTTTCCAGGGAGCTCCTACGAGCAGTACTTC. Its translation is CASSFPGSSYEQYF.

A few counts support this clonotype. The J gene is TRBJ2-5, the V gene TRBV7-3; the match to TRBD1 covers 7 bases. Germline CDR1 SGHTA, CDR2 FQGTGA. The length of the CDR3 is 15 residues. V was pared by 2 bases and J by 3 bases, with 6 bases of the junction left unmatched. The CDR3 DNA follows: TGTGCCAGCAGCTTACACCCAGGGGGTAAAGAGACCCAGTACTTC. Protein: CASSLHPGGKETQYF.

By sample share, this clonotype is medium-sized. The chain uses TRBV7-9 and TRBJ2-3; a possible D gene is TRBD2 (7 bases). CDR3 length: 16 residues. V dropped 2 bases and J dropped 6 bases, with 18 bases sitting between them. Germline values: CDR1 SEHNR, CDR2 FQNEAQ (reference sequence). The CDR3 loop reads CASSLSSGGLSDTQYF. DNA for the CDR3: TGTGCCAGCAGCTTATCATCGGGGGGCCTTTCCGATACGCAGTATTTT.

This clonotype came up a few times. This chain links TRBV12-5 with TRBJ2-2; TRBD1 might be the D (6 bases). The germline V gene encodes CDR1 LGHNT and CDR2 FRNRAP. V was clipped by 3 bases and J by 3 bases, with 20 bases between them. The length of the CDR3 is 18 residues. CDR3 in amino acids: CASGFQPLDRLYTGELFF. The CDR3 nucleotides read TGTGCTAGTGGTTTCCAACCCCTCGACAGGCTTTACACCGGGGAGCTGTTTTTT.

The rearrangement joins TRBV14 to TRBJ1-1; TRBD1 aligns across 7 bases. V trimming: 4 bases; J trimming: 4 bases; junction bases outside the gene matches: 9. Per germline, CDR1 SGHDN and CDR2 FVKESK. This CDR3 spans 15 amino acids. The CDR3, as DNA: TGTGCCAGCAGCCGAGACAGGGTCTCAGGCACTGAAGCTTTCTTT. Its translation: CASSRDRVSGTEAFF.

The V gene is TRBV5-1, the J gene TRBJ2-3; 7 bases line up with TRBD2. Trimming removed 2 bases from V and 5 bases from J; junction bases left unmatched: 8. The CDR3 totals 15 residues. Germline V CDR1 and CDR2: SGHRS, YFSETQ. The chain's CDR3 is CASSLPSGKLDTQYF. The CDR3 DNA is TGCGCCAGCAGCTTACCAAGCGGGAAGCTAGATACGCAGTATTTT.